A single sample gave rise to the 18 T cell receptor beta chains below, sequenced in a study of T-cell reconstitution after alpha-beta-depleted transplantation in children. Unique molecular identifiers featured in how the TCRbeta library was prepared. TCRdb re-analysed the PCR reads in MiXCR, keeping a single row per CDR3 protein. The data show some 200,000 distinct CDR3 sequences, approximately 8.4% seen once. The sample in question was PBMCs, mostly from graft donor cells, obtained 360 days after TCRalphabeta/CD19-depleted stem cell transplant. These receptors were collected from a male patient between 2 and 10 years old who had a stem cell transplant for acute myeloid leukemia, so the T cells may come from the graft donor.

This clonotype turned up a few times. DNA for the CDR3: TGTGCCAGCAGAGGCCCGTGGGAGTCTAGCAATCAGCCCCAGCATTTT. It codes for CASRGPWESSNQPQHF. The chain employs TRBV12-3 or TRBV12-4 and TRBJ1-5; D not certain. With 6 bases removed from V and 0 bases from J, the gap between germline ends came to 15 bases. The CDR3 totals 16 residues.

This CDR3 reads CASSPRAGGFQPQHF. The CDR3 bases are TGTGCCAGCAGTCCCAGGGCCGGGGGTTTTCAGCCCCAGCATTTT. The chain combines TRBV12-3 or TRBV12-4 with TRBJ1-5, with D tentatively TRBD1 (5 bases). The CDR3 is 15 residues long. The V gene lost 5 bases and the J gene lost 6 bases, with 17 bases spanning the gap.

This clonotype appeared many times. DNA for the CDR3: TGTGCCAGCAGTCCGTCTCCCCAAAACAATGAGCAGTTCTTC. Translated: CASSPSPQNNEQFF. The rearrangement links TRBV6-2 or TRBV6-3 to TRBJ2-1; D gene uncertain. Trimming removed 5 bases at V and 5 bases at J, with 13 bases between. The CDR3 loop spans 14 amino acids. Germline V CDR1 and CDR2: MNHEY, SVGEGT.

In regard to this clonotype: Possible read error: a much larger clone is one base away. The V gene is TRBV4-1, the J gene TRBJ2-7; TRBD2 agrees at 7 bases. CDR1 MGHRA and CDR2 YSYEKL come from the germline V gene. The CDR3 is 15 amino acids. The DNA of the CDR3 is TGCGCCAGCATCCAAGACGGCGGGGGAACCTACGAGCAGTACTTC. This codes for CASIQDGGGTYEQYF.

In this sample, this clonotype turned up many times. The gene calls are TRBV12-3 or TRBV12-4 and TRBJ2-3; 13 nucleotides line up with TRBD2. The CDR3 loop spans 15 amino acids. With V trimmed by 5 bases and J by 6 bases, 5 bases remained unmatched. As DNA, the CDR3 is TGTGCCAGCAGTCGACTAGCGGGGGGCGTGGATACGCAGTATTTT. Protein product: CASSRLAGGVDTQYF.

In this sample, this clonotype turned up many times. The V call is TRBV5-1, the J call TRBJ1-1; D call uncertain. The CDR3 contains 14 residues. Germline V gene sequence: CDR1 SGHRS, CDR2 YFSETQ. V lost 0 bases, J lost 0 bases, and 6 bases lay in between. The CDR3 loop reads CASSLVGVNTEAFF. CDR3 coding DNA: TGCGCCAGCAGCTTGGTTGGTGTGAACACTGAAGCTTTCTTT.

Here the CDR3 reads CSARVGANEKLFF. The CDR3 nucleotides are TGCAGTGCTAGAGTGGGGGCTAATGAAAAACTGTTTTTT. The V gene is TRBV20-1, the J gene TRBJ1-4; maybe TRBD1 (5 bases). V gave up 1 base and J gave up 3 bases, with 6 bases separating them. CDR1 DFQATT and CDR2 SNEGSKA come from the germline V gene (reference sequence). The CDR3 contains 13 residues.

The CDR3 DNA reads as TGTGCCAGCAGTTTGGCCAGGGGAGTAGGGAATCAGCCCCAGCATTTT. This sequence encodes CASSLARGVGNQPQHF. The chain has TRBV12-3 or TRBV12-4 and TRBJ1-5, with a weak D call TRBD1 (6 bases). The CDR3 has 16 amino acids. Trimming took 3 bases from V and 4 from J, leaving 16 bases between them.

This clonotype was seen ten or more times. The rearrangement joins TRBV7-9 to TRBJ1-6; D is unclear. This CDR3 contains 14 residues. Trimming shortened V by 2 bases and J by 10 bases, and 12 bases separated the two germline ends. Germline V CDR1 and CDR2: SEHNR, FQNEAQ (reference sequence). CDR3 amino acids: CASSLHPPRSPLHF. CDR3 DNA sequence: TGTGCCAGCAGCTTACATCCGCCGAGGTCACCCCTCCACTTT.

The V gene is TRBV12-3 or TRBV12-4, the J gene TRBJ1-5, with D hard to call. This CDR3 has 12 amino acids. Deletions cut 3 bases from V and 7 bases from J, with 7 bases between. Here the CDR3 reads CASSFPSQPQHF. The CDR3 DNA is TGTGCCAGCAGTTTCCCCAGCCAGCCCCAGCATTTT.

This clonotype has a count of ten or more. This chain links TRBV27 with TRBJ2-4; unclear D gene. CDR1 is MNHEY, CDR2 SMNVEV, per germline (reference sequence). The CDR3 has 11 amino acids. V lost 9 bases and J lost 7, with 10 bases in between. For the CDR3, the DNA is TGTGCCAGTAGGTCCTATAACATTCAGTACTTC. It codes for CASRSYNIQYF.

This clonotype has just a few counts. The chain employs TRBV29-1 and TRBJ2-6; D uncertain. Germline lookup yields CDR1 SQVTM and CDR2 ANQGSEA. There are 15 residues in the CDR3. Deletions cut 4 bases from V and 0 bases from J, with 10 bases between. CDR3 nucleotide sequence: TGCAGCGTTGCTGACCCATTCTCTGGGGCCAACGTCCTGACTTTC. Translated, it gives CSVADPFSGANVLTF.

This clonotype has a handful of counts. This chain connects TRBV20-1 to TRBJ2-7; 9 bases align to TRBD2. Germline CDR1 reads DFQATT; CDR2 reads SNEGSKA (reference sequence). V trimming: 6 bases; J trimming: 3 bases; junction bases outside the gene matches: 12. CDR3 length equals 15 residues. The CDR3 reads CSATLSGRRFYEQYF. Written as DNA, the CDR3 is TGCAGTGCAACACTTAGCGGGAGAAGATTCTACGAGCAGTACTTC.

This clonotype was counted at least ten times. V usage is TRBV4-3 and J usage is TRBJ2-2; D gene unclear. In germline, CDR1 is LGHNA, CDR2 YSLEER. The CDR3 covers 16 residues. Trimming shortened V by 3 bases and J by 6 bases, and 17 bases separated the two germline ends. The CDR3 bases are TGCGCCAGCAGCCAGGGTGCCCTCCTCTCGGCCGGGGAGCTGTTTTTT. Translating it yields CASSQGALLSAGELFF.

The chain recombines TRBV5-1 with TRBJ2-1; D uncertain. CDR1 and CDR2 from the germline V gene are SGHRS and YFSETQ. This CDR3 comprises 13 residues. Trimming pared 0 bases from V and 7 bases from J, leaving 8 bases between. The CDR3 region is CASSLGVNNEQFF. The CDR3 DNA is TGCGCCAGCAGCTTGGGGGTTAATAATGAGCAGTTCTTC.

The chain links TRBV30 to TRBJ2-2, with D tentatively TRBD1 or TRBD2 (5 bases each). This CDR3 region has 16 residues. V was cut by 0 bases and J by 4 bases, with 15 bases left in between. CDR1 is GTSNPN, CDR2 SVGIG, per germline (reference sequence). The CDR3 DNA reads as TGTGCCTGGAGTGTACCTGTCGGGACGGTCACCGGGGAGCTGTTTTTT. Translation gives CAWSVPVGTVTGELFF.

This chain uses TRBV20-1 with TRBJ2-3, with 7 nucleotides matching TRBD1. From germline, CDR1 is DFQATT and CDR2 SNEGSKA (reference sequence). The CDR3 totals 11 residues. Trimming took 6 bases from V and 5 from J; bases not matched to a gene: 2. In DNA form, the CDR3 reads TGCAGTGCCACAGGGGTAGATACGCAGTATTTT. This translates into CSATGVDTQYF.

This chain uses TRBV5-1 with TRBJ2-1, with 8 nucleotides matching TRBD2. Unmatched junction bases numbered 11, after V lost 3 bases and J lost 9 bases. This CDR3 comprises 15 residues. CDR1 and CDR2 from the germline V gene are SGHRS and YFSETQ. CDR3 in DNA: TGCGCCAGCAGCTGGGGACTAGATCGCGGGGTTGAGCAGTTCTTC. This encodes CASSWGLDRGVEQFF.